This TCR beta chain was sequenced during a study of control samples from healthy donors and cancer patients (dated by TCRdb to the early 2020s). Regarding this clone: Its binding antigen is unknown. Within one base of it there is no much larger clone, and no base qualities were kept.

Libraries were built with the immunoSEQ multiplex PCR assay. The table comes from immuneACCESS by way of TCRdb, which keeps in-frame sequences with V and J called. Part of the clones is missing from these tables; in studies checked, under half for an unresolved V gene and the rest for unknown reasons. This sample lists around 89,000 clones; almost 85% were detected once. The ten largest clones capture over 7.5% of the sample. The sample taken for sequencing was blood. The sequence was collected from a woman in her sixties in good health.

The DNA sequence follows: TGTGCCAGCAGCTTTCTGTCTAGCGGCACAGATACGCAGTATTTT. This codes for CASSFLSSGTDTQYF. The sequence joins TRBV11-2 to TRBJ2-3; matching of 6 bases hints at TRBD2 as the D gene. V is clipped by 3 bases and J by 1 base, and the sequence between their germline boundaries is 11 bases long. There are 15 amino acids in the CDR3, from cysteine to phenylalanine inclusive. The entry retains the CDR3 DNA only, 45 bases that are in frame from base 1. CDR1 and CDR2 (SGHAT, FQNNGV) derive from the germline V gene. The reference TRBV11-2 and TRBJ2-3 proteins fill in what lies around the CDR3, so the full variable domain reads EAGVAQSPRYKIIEKRQSVAFWCNPISGHATLYWYQQILGQGPKLLIQFQNNGVVDDSQLPKDRFSAERLKGVDSTLKIQPAKLEDSAVYLCASSFLSSGTDTQYFGPGTRLTVL.